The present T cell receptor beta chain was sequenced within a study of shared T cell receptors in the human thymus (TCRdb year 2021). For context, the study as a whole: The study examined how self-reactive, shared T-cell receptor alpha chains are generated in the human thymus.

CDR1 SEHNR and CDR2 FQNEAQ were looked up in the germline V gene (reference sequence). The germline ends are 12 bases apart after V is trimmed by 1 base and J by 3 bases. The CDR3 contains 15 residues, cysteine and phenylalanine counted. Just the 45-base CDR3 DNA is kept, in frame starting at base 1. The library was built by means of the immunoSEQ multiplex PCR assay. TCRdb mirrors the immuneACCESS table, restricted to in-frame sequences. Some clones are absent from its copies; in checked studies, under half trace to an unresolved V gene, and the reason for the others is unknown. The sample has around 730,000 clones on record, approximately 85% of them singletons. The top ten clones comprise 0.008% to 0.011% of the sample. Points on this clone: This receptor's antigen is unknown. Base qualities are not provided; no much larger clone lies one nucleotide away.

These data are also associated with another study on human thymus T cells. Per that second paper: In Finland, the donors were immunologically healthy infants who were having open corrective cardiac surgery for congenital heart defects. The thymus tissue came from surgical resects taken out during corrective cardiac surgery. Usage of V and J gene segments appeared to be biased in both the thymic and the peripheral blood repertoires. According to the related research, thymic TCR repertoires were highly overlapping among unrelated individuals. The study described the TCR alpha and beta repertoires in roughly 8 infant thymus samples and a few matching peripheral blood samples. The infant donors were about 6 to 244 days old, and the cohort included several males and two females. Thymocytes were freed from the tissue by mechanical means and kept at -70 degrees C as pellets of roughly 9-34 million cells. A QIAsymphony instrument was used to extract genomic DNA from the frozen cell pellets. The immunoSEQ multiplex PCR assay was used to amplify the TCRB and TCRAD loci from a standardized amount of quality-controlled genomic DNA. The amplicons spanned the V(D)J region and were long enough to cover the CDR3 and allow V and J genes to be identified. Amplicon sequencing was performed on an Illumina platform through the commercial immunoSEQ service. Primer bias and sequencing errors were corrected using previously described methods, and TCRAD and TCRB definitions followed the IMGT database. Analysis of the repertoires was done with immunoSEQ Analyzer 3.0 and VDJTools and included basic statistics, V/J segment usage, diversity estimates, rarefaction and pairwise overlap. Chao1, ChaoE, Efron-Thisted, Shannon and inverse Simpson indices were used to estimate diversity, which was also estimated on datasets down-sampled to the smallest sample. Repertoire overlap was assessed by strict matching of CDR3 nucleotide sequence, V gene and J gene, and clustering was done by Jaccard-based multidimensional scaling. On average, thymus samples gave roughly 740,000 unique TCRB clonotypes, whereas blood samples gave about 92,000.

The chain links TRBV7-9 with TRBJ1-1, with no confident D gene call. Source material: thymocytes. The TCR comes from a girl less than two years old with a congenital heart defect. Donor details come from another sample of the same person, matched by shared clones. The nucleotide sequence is TGTGCCAGCAGCTTAGGTCAGGCTGGGTACACTGAAGCTTTCTTT. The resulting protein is CASSLGQAGYTEAFF. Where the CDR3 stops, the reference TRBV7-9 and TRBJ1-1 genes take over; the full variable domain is DTGVSQNPRHKITKRGQNVTFRCDPISEHNRLYWYRQTLGQGPEFLTYFQNEAQLEKSRLLSDRFSAERPKGSFSTLEIQRTEQGDSAMYLCASSLGQAGYTEAFFGQGTRLTVV.